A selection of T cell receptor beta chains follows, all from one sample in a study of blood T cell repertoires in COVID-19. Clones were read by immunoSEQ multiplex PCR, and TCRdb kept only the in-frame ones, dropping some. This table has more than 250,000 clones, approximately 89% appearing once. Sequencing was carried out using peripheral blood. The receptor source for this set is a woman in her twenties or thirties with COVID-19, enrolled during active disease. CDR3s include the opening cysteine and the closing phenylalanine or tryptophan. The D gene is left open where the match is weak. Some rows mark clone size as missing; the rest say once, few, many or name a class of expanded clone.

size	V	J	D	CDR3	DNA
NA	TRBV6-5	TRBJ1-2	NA	CAILGVYGYTF	TGTGCCATCCTCGGGGTTTATGGCTACACCTTC
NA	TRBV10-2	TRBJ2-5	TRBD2	CASSASGVQETQYF	TGCGCCAGCAGCGCGAGCGGGGTCCAAGAGACCCAGTACTTC
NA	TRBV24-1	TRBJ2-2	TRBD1	CATSDAGQGGYMTGELFF	TGTGCCACCAGTGACGCTGGACAGGGTGGTTATATGACCGGGGAGCTGTTTTTT
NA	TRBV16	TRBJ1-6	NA	CASSSLPGPLHF	TGTGCCAGCAGCTCCCTCCCAGGACCCCTCCACTTT
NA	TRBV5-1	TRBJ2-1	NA	CASSLVPGSSYNEQFF	TGCGCCAGCAGCTTGGTTCCCGGGTCTTCCTACAATGAGCAGTTCTTC
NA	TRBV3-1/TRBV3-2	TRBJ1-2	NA	CASSQLRGGPTNYGYTF	TGTGCCAGCAGCCAATTGCGGGGGGGCCCAACTAACTATGGCTACACCTTC
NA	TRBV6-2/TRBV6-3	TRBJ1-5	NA	CASSGTLSNQPQHF	TGTGCCAGCAGCGGGACTTTAAGCAATCAGCCCCAGCATTTT
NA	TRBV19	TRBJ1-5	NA	CASSLGPGRTHNQPQHF	TGTGCCAGTAGTCTCGGTCCAGGACGGACTCACAATCAGCCCCAGCATTTT
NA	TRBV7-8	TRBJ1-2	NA	CASSPREGDHYGYTF	TGTGCCAGCAGTCCCAGGGAGGGAGATCACTATGGCTACACCTTC
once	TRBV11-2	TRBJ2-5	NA	CASSRGTAQETQYF	TGTGCCAGCAGCCGCGGGACAGCTCAAGAGACCCAGTACTTC
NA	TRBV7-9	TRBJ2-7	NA	CASSLATAYEQYF	TGTGCCAGCAGCTTAGCGACAGCCTACGAGCAGTACTTC
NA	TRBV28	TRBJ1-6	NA	CASSSYRTVYNSPLHF	TGTGCCAGCAGTTCCTACAGGACAGTTTATAATTCACCCCTCCACTTT
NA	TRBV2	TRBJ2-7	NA	CASSLEISVLVSEQYF	TGTGCCAGCAGCCTCGAGATTTCGGTGCTCGTCTCCGAGCAGTACTTC
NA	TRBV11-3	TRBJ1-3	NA	CASLGSDRLSSGNTIYF	TGTGCCAGCCTAGGTAGCGACAGGCTTTCGTCCGGAAACACCATATATTTT
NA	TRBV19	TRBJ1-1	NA	CASSMQENTEAFF	TGTGCCAGTAGTATGCAGGAGAACACTGAAGCTTTCTTT
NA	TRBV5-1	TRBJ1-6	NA	CASSLDWGVGSPLHF	TGCGCCAGCAGCTTGGATTGGGGGGTGGGTTCACCCCTCCACTTT
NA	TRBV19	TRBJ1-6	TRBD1	CASEGGQLSHSPLHF	TGTGCCAGTGAGGGGGGACAGCTCTCCCATTCACCCCTCCACTTT
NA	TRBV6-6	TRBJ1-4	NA	CASSYRSEKLFF	TGTGCCAGCAGTTACAGGAGCGAAAAACTGTTTTTT
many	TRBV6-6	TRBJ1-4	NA	CASSSTEINEKLFF	TGTGCCAGCAGTAGCACAGAAATTAATGAAAAACTGTTTTTT
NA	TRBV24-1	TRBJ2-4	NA	CATSDRREAKNIQYF	TGTGCCACCAGTGACAGGAGGGAGGCCAAAAACATTCAGTACTTC
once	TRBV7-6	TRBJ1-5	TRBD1	CASSQGQGWGQPQHF	TGTGCCAGCAGCCAGGGACAGGGATGGGGTCAGCCCCAGCATTTT
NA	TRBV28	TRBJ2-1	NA	CASSGTGITINTQLFF	TGTGCCAGCAGTGGAACAGGGATAACCATTAATACGCAGTTGTTCTTC
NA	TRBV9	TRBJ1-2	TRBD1	CASSVALGQGIGGYTF	TGTGCCAGCAGCGTAGCCCTGGGACAGGGCATCGGGGGCTACACCTTC
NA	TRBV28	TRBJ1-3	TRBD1	CASSLGQIRAGNTIYF	TGTGCCAGCAGTTTGGGACAGATTCGGGCTGGAAACACCATATATTTT
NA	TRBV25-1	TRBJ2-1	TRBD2	CASSEYTSSGGYNEQFF	TGTGCCAGCAGTGAATATACATCTAGCGGGGGATACAATGAGCAGTTCTTC
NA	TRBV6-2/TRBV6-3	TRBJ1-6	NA	CASSHREHSSYNSPLHF	TGTGCCAGCAGTCACCGGGAACATAGCTCCTATAATTCACCCCTCCACTTT
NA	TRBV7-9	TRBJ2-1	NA	CASSPEGPNEQFF	TGTGCCAGCAGCCCGGAGGGACCCAATGAGCAGTTCTTC
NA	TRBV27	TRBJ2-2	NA	CASSLSGGGGTGELFF	TGTGCCAGCAGTTTATCTGGGGGCGGGGGCACCGGGGAGCTGTTTTTT
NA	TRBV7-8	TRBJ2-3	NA	CASSLGLWAAGTTDTQYF	TGTGCCAGCAGCTTAGGACTCTGGGCGGCGGGGACTACAGATACGCAGTATTTT
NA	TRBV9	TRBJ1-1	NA	CASSFSPLGGNEAFF	TGTGCCAGCAGCTTTTCCCCCCTTGGGGGCAACGAAGCTTTCTTT
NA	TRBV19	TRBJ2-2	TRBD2	CASSIGAGGSGELFF	TGTGCCAGTAGTATCGGAGCGGGGGGCAGCGGGGAGCTGTTTTTT
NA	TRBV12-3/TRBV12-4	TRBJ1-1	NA	CASSLGADTEAFF	TGTGCCAGCAGTTTAGGGGCCGACACTGAAGCTTTCTTT
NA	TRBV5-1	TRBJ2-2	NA	CASSLQGYGTGELFF	TGCGCCAGCAGCTTGCAGGGATATGGCACCGGGGAGCTGTTTTTT
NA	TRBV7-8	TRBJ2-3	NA	CASSSSLSRGTDTQYF	TGTGCCAGCAGCAGCAGTCTATCCCGGGGGACAGATACGCAGTATTTT
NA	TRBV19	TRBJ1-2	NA	CASSIPGASYGYTF	TGTGCCAGTAGTATACCAGGGGCCAGCTATGGCTACACCTTC
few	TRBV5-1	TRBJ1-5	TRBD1	CASRLGQGTNQPQHF	TGCGCCAGCAGACTGGGACAGGGTACCAATCAGCCCCAGCATTTT
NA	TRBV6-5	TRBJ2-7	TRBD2	CASLAGSEQYF	TGTGCCAGCCTAGCGGGGAGTGAGCAGTACTTC
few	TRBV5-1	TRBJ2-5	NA	CASRQGQETQYF	TGCGCCAGCAGACAGGGCCAAGAGACCCAGTACTTC
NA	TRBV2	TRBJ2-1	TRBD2	CATLTSGGPTYNEQFF	TGTGCCACCCTGACTAGCGGGGGGCCAACCTACAATGAGCAGTTCTTC
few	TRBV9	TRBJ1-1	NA	CASSVEAGKNTEAFF	TGTGCCAGCAGCGTAGAAGCAGGAAAGAACACTGAAGCTTTCTTT
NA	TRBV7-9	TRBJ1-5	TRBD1	CASSPGGREPQHF	TGTGCCAGCAGCCCAGGGGGCAGGGAGCCCCAGCATTTT
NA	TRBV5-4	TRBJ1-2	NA	CASSLNRANYGYTF	TGTGCCAGCAGCTTGAACAGAGCTAACTATGGCTACACCTTC
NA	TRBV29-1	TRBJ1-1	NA	CSVPGRGTEAFF	TGCAGCGTCCCCGGTAGAGGCACTGAAGCTTTCTTT
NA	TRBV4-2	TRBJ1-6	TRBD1	CASSQDSQQGASSPLHF	TGTGCCAGCAGCCAAGATAGCCAGCAGGGGGCAAGTTCACCCCTCCACTTT
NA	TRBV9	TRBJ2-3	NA	CASSAGQPTDTQYF	TGTGCCAGCAGCGCCGGACAGCCCACAGATACGCAGTATTTT
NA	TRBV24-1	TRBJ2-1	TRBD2	CATSAGGYNEQFF	TGTGCCACCAGTGCGGGAGGATACAATGAGCAGTTCTTC
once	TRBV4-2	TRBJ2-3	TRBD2	CASSQALGTAGGTADTQYF	TGTGCCAGCAGCCAAGCATTAGGAACAGCGGGGGGTACGGCAGATACGCAGTATTTT
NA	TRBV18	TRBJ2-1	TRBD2	CASSPTSGVFNEQFF	TGTGCCAGCTCACCTACTAGCGGGGTATTCAATGAGCAGTTCTTC
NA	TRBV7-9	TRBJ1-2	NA	CASSSDTGTHRGGYTF	TGTGCCAGCAGCTCGGACACCGGGACTCACCGTGGTGGCTACACCTTC
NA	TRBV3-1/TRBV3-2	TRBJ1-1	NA	CASSSEAEVNTEAFF	TGTGCCAGCAGCTCCGAAGCGGAGGTGAACACTGAAGCTTTCTTT
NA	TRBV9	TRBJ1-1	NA	CASSVAQGKGTEAFF	TGTGCCAGCAGCGTAGCTCAGGGTAAGGGCACTGAAGCTTTCTTT
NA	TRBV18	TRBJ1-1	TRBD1	CASSRTDRADTEAFF	TGTGCCAGCTCACGAACAGACAGGGCCGACACTGAAGCTTTCTTT
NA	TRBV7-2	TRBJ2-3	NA	CASSLVQYTDTQYF	TGTGCCAGCAGCTTGGTGCAGTACACAGATACGCAGTATTTT
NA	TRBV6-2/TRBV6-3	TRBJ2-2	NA	CASSSIAHTGELFF	TGTGCCAGCAGTTCTATAGCGCACACCGGGGAGCTGTTTTTT
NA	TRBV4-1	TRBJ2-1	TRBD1	CASSQVWTGLLNNEQFF	TGCGCCAGCAGCCAAGTGTGGACAGGGCTACTAAACAATGAGCAGTTCTTC